These T cell receptor beta chains were read from a single sample in a study of blood T cell repertoires in COVID-19. The method was immunoSEQ multiplex PCR; TCRdb's version includes in-frame clones alone and lacks a portion of them. The table lists over 200,000 clones, about 87% of them singletons, with 5.5% to 8% in the top ten. Material for sequencing was peripheral blood. The origin of the receptors is a man in his fifties or sixties who had recovered from COVID-19. Each CDR3 is given with its conserved first and last residue. The D gene is left open where the match is weak. Not every row has a clone size; where given, it reads once, few, many or a size class.

cdr3_nt: TGTGCCAGCAGCTCTAGTGACCGTACTCGTGAAGCTTTCTTT; cdr3_aa: CASSSSDRTREAFF; clone_size: NA; d_call: NA; cdr3_length: 14; v_call: TRBV11-1; j_call: TRBJ1-1
cdr3_nt: TGTGCCAGCAGCTTACGGGGGGCAGGGGTTGTTCGCTACACCTTC; cdr3_aa: CASSLRGAGVVRYTF; clone_size: few; d_call: NA; cdr3_length: 15; v_call: TRBV7-9; j_call: TRBJ1-2
cdr3_nt: TGTGCCAGCAGCTTAGGGGGAGGGAGGGCGGATCAGCCCCAGCATTTT; cdr3_aa: CASSLGGGRADQPQHF; clone_size: NA; d_call: NA; cdr3_length: 16; v_call: TRBV7-2; j_call: TRBJ1-5
cdr3_nt: TGCAGCGTTGAAGGGGAGGGGGAGACCCAGTACTTC; cdr3_aa: CSVEGEGETQYF; clone_size: NA; d_call: TRBD2; cdr3_length: 12; v_call: TRBV29-1; j_call: TRBJ2-5
cdr3_nt: TGTGCCAGCAGAAGAGACAGTCCACCGCGTGAAGCTTTCTTT; cdr3_aa: CASRRDSPPREAFF; clone_size: NA; d_call: NA; cdr3_length: 14; v_call: TRBV6-5; j_call: TRBJ1-1
cdr3_nt: TGTGCCAGCAGCTTAGGCAGCGGGGGCTCCCATGAGCAGTTCTTC; cdr3_aa: CASSLGSGGSHEQFF; clone_size: NA; d_call: TRBD2; cdr3_length: 15; v_call: TRBV11-2; j_call: TRBJ2-1
cdr3_nt: TGTGCCAGCAGTTACGAGAACACCATATATTTT; cdr3_aa: CASSYENTIYF; clone_size: NA; d_call: NA; cdr3_length: 11; v_call: TRBV6-5; j_call: TRBJ1-3
cdr3_nt: TGCGCCAGCATCGGGAGGAACGCTGAAGCTTTCTTT; cdr3_aa: CASIGRNAEAFF; clone_size: once; d_call: NA; cdr3_length: 12; v_call: TRBV5-1; j_call: TRBJ1-1
cdr3_nt: TGTGCCAGCAGTGGGCCCTATGGCTACACCTTC; cdr3_aa: CASSGPYGYTF; clone_size: NA; d_call: NA; cdr3_length: 11; v_call: TRBV12-3/TRBV12-4; j_call: TRBJ1-2
cdr3_nt: TGTGCCAGCAGCGTAGACAGGGTGTTTGGAAACACCATATATTTT; cdr3_aa: CASSVDRVFGNTIYF; clone_size: NA; d_call: NA; cdr3_length: 15; v_call: TRBV9; j_call: TRBJ1-3
cdr3_nt: TGTGCCAGCAGCCCCGGGTCCAAAGGAGGGACCCAGTACTTC; cdr3_aa: CASSPGSKGGTQYF; clone_size: NA; d_call: NA; cdr3_length: 14; v_call: TRBV7-8; j_call: TRBJ2-5
cdr3_nt: TGTGCCAGCAGCTTAGACTCTGGACTAGCGGGAGGTAATGGGGAGCAGTTCTTC; cdr3_aa: CASSLDSGLAGGNGEQFF; clone_size: NA; d_call: TRBD2; cdr3_length: 18; v_call: TRBV11-2; j_call: TRBJ2-1
cdr3_nt: TGTGCCACCAGACTAGCGGGAGGGCTCTACAATGAGCAGTTCTTC; cdr3_aa: CATRLAGGLYNEQFF; clone_size: NA; d_call: TRBD2; cdr3_length: 15; v_call: TRBV15; j_call: TRBJ2-1
cdr3_nt: TGTGCCAGCAGACCAAGCGGGAGAGTCACAGATACGCAGTATTTT; cdr3_aa: CASRPSGRVTDTQYF; clone_size: NA; d_call: TRBD2; cdr3_length: 15; v_call: TRBV9; j_call: TRBJ2-3
cdr3_nt: TGTGCCAGCAGCTTACTCGGAGCAGTTAGCAATCAGCCCCAGCATTTT; cdr3_aa: CASSLLGAVSNQPQHF; clone_size: NA; d_call: NA; cdr3_length: 16; v_call: TRBV7-2; j_call: TRBJ1-5
cdr3_nt: TGTGCCAGCAGTGGGGGAGTTGGAGGGACCAAAAACATTCAGTACTTC; cdr3_aa: CASSGGVGGTKNIQYF; clone_size: NA; d_call: NA; cdr3_length: 16; v_call: TRBV6-2/TRBV6-3; j_call: TRBJ2-4
cdr3_nt: TGTGCCAGCAGTTGGATGGAGGAAGGCTATGGCTACACCTTC; cdr3_aa: CASSWMEEGYGYTF; clone_size: NA; d_call: NA; cdr3_length: 14; v_call: TRBV28; j_call: TRBJ1-2
cdr3_nt: TGTGCCAGCAGTCACAGGGGATCACCCCTCCACTTT; cdr3_aa: CASSHRGSPLHF; clone_size: NA; d_call: TRBD1; cdr3_length: 12; v_call: TRBV28; j_call: TRBJ1-6
cdr3_nt: TGTGCCTTTTCCCGAGGTGGGGGGACGAATGAAAAACTGTTTTTT; cdr3_aa: CAFSRGGGTNEKLFF; clone_size: few; d_call: NA; cdr3_length: 15; v_call: TRBV30; j_call: TRBJ1-4
cdr3_nt: TGTGCCAGCAGCCAAGATCCCCGAGGATTCTCCGGGGAGCTGTTTTTT; cdr3_aa: CASSQDPRGFSGELFF; clone_size: NA; d_call: NA; cdr3_length: 16; v_call: TRBV3-1/TRBV3-2; j_call: TRBJ2-2
cdr3_nt: TGTGCCAGCAGCAATGCAGTTAATCCACAGCAATTGCGGCGACTAGCGGAAGAGACCCAGTACTTC; cdr3_aa: CASSNAVNPQQLRRLAEETQYF; clone_size: NA; d_call: NA; cdr3_length: 22; v_call: TRBV21-1; j_call: TRBJ2-5
cdr3_nt: TGTGCCAGCTCATCCCCACTTCTAGCGGGAAGCTCCTACAATGAGCAGTTCTTC; cdr3_aa: CASSSPLLAGSSYNEQFF; clone_size: NA; d_call: TRBD2; cdr3_length: 18; v_call: TRBV18; j_call: TRBJ2-1
cdr3_nt: TGTGCCTCTGGACAGTATGGCTACACCTTC; cdr3_aa: CASGQYGYTF; clone_size: NA; d_call: NA; cdr3_length: 10; v_call: TRBV30; j_call: TRBJ1-2
cdr3_nt: TGTGCCAGCAGTTCATTGACGGGAGACAACACTGAAGCTTTCTTT; cdr3_aa: CASSSLTGDNTEAFF; clone_size: NA; d_call: NA; cdr3_length: 15; v_call: TRBV28; j_call: TRBJ1-1
cdr3_nt: TGTGCCAGCAGCCAGGGGTCTGAAAAACTGTTTTTT; cdr3_aa: CASSQGSEKLFF; clone_size: NA; d_call: NA; cdr3_length: 12; v_call: TRBV28; j_call: TRBJ1-4
cdr3_nt: TGTGCCAGCAGTGAAGCAGGGTTGGGTCAGCCCCAGCATTTT; cdr3_aa: CASSEAGLGQPQHF; clone_size: NA; d_call: NA; cdr3_length: 14; v_call: TRBV25-1; j_call: TRBJ1-5
cdr3_nt: TGTGCCATCAGACCCCCCGCCCGGGGCTACACCTTC; cdr3_aa: CAIRPPARGYTF; clone_size: NA; d_call: NA; cdr3_length: 12; v_call: TRBV10-3; j_call: TRBJ1-2
cdr3_nt: TGTGCCAGCAGCGTAGATGAGCGGGGGTACAATGAGCAGTTCTTC; cdr3_aa: CASSVDERGYNEQFF; clone_size: once; d_call: TRBD2; cdr3_length: 15; v_call: TRBV9; j_call: TRBJ2-1
cdr3_nt: TGTGCCAGCCACCCGCGGGCAACCGGGGAGCTGTTTTTT; cdr3_aa: CASHPRATGELFF; clone_size: NA; d_call: NA; cdr3_length: 13; v_call: TRBV6-5; j_call: TRBJ2-2
cdr3_nt: TGTGCCAGTAGGAAATCCAGTGATCGGGTGTACAGGGGGCCTGAAGCTTTCTTT; cdr3_aa: CASRKSSDRVYRGPEAFF; clone_size: NA; d_call: TRBD1; cdr3_length: 18; v_call: TRBV19; j_call: TRBJ1-1
cdr3_nt: TGCAGCGCCTTTGATGCGGCAGGGGGTACCTACGAGCAGTACTTC; cdr3_aa: CSAFDAAGGTYEQYF; clone_size: NA; d_call: TRBD1; cdr3_length: 15; v_call: TRBV29-1; j_call: TRBJ2-7
cdr3_nt: TGCGCCAGCAGCTTGGCCGACAGGGAAGATATTAATTCACCCCTCCACTTT; cdr3_aa: CASSLADREDINSPLHF; clone_size: NA; d_call: TRBD1; cdr3_length: 17; v_call: TRBV5-1; j_call: TRBJ1-6
cdr3_nt: TGTGCCAGCAGTTATGCCACTCTACCCTACGAGCAGTACTTC; cdr3_aa: CASSYATLPYEQYF; clone_size: NA; d_call: NA; cdr3_length: 14; v_call: TRBV6-5; j_call: TRBJ2-7
cdr3_nt: TGTGCCAGCAGCCAAGGGGGAGGTGGGGCGAGGGGAAACACCATATATTTT; cdr3_aa: CASSQGGGGARGNTIYF; clone_size: few; d_call: NA; cdr3_length: 17; v_call: TRBV4-2; j_call: TRBJ1-3
cdr3_nt: TGTGCCAGCGGGACAGGGGGAGGCAATGAGCAGTTCTTC; cdr3_aa: CASGTGGGNEQFF; clone_size: NA; d_call: TRBD1; cdr3_length: 13; v_call: TRBV6-4; j_call: TRBJ2-1
cdr3_nt: TGTGCCTGGGAAGGGGGAACGGAATATGGCTACACCTTC; cdr3_aa: CAWEGGTEYGYTF; clone_size: NA; d_call: NA; cdr3_length: 13; v_call: TRBV30; j_call: TRBJ1-2
cdr3_nt: TGTGCCAGCACTTGGGGGGTGAATGAGCAGTTCTTC; cdr3_aa: CASTWGVNEQFF; clone_size: NA; d_call: NA; cdr3_length: 12; v_call: TRBV28; j_call: TRBJ2-1
cdr3_nt: TGCGCCAGCGGTCCGGGACAGACCTACGAGCAGTACTTC; cdr3_aa: CASGPGQTYEQYF; clone_size: NA; d_call: TRBD1; cdr3_length: 13; v_call: TRBV10-1; j_call: TRBJ2-7
cdr3_nt: TGTGCCAGCTCATCATCAGAGGGAAGGGATACGCAGTATTTT; cdr3_aa: CASSSSEGRDTQYF; clone_size: NA; d_call: NA; cdr3_length: 14; v_call: TRBV18; j_call: TRBJ2-3
cdr3_nt: TGTGCCAGCAGCTTATGGAGTAGCGAACCCGGGCATGAGCAGTTCTTC; cdr3_aa: CASSLWSSEPGHEQFF; clone_size: NA; d_call: NA; cdr3_length: 16; v_call: TRBV7-2; j_call: TRBJ2-1
cdr3_nt: TGTGCCAGCAGCTCGCCGGGACAGGGGACTTCGCATGAGCAGTTCTTC; cdr3_aa: CASSSPGQGTSHEQFF; clone_size: NA; d_call: TRBD1; cdr3_length: 16; v_call: TRBV11-1; j_call: TRBJ2-1
cdr3_nt: TGTGCCAGCAGTTACTCGATCGGGGGGGGAGATACGCAGTATTTT; cdr3_aa: CASSYSIGGGDTQYF; clone_size: NA; d_call: TRBD2; cdr3_length: 15; v_call: TRBV6-2/TRBV6-3; j_call: TRBJ2-3
cdr3_nt: TGCGCCAGCAGCTTGCCCGCGGGGGGGTCACCCCTCCACTTT; cdr3_aa: CASSLPAGGSPLHF; clone_size: NA; d_call: NA; cdr3_length: 14; v_call: TRBV5-1; j_call: TRBJ1-6
cdr3_nt: TGTGCCAGCACCGATGACAGGGTGAACACCGGGGAGCTGTTTTTT; cdr3_aa: CASTDDRVNTGELFF; clone_size: NA; d_call: TRBD1; cdr3_length: 15; v_call: TRBV6-5; j_call: TRBJ2-2
cdr3_nt: TGTGCCATCAACCCGACAGGGATAAACACTGAAGCTTTCTTT; cdr3_aa: CAINPTGINTEAFF; clone_size: NA; d_call: TRBD1; cdr3_length: 14; v_call: TRBV10-3; j_call: TRBJ1-1
cdr3_nt: TGTGCCAGCAGCCTAGGGCCAGGGGTAAGCAATGAGCAGTTCTTC; cdr3_aa: CASSLGPGVSNEQFF; clone_size: NA; d_call: NA; cdr3_length: 15; v_call: TRBV3-1/TRBV3-2; j_call: TRBJ2-1
cdr3_nt: TGTGCCAGCAGTCTTACCACAGGGGCTGGCTACACCTTC; cdr3_aa: CASSLTTGAGYTF; clone_size: NA; d_call: TRBD1; cdr3_length: 13; v_call: TRBV2; j_call: TRBJ1-2
cdr3_nt: TGTGCCAGCGGAGATTTTGTAGGGACAGCACAACAAGAGACCCAGTACTTC; cdr3_aa: CASGDFVGTAQQETQYF; clone_size: NA; d_call: TRBD1; cdr3_length: 17; v_call: TRBV7-8; j_call: TRBJ2-5
cdr3_nt: TGTGCCAGCAGCCATGGGCTAGCCCCTACCGGGGAGCTGTTTTTT; cdr3_aa: CASSHGLAPTGELFF; clone_size: NA; d_call: NA; cdr3_length: 15; v_call: TRBV14; j_call: TRBJ2-2
cdr3_nt: TGCGCCAGCAGACGGGACACCTACACAGATACGCAGTATTTT; cdr3_aa: CASRRDTYTDTQYF; clone_size: NA; d_call: NA; cdr3_length: 14; v_call: TRBV4-3; j_call: TRBJ2-3
cdr3_nt: TGTGCCAGCACCGACCGGGACTCCGCACACTACGAGCAGTACTTC; cdr3_aa: CASTDRDSAHYEQYF; clone_size: NA; d_call: NA; cdr3_length: 15; v_call: TRBV6-9; j_call: TRBJ2-7
cdr3_nt: TGTGCCAGCAGCTTAGGACAGGGAGGACTCTACGAGCAGTACTTC; cdr3_aa: CASSLGQGGLYEQYF; clone_size: NA; d_call: NA; cdr3_length: 15; v_call: TRBV11-2; j_call: TRBJ2-7
cdr3_nt: TGTGCCAGCCGGGGGGGGAACTATGGCTACACCTTC; cdr3_aa: CASRGGNYGYTF; clone_size: few; d_call: NA; cdr3_length: 12; v_call: TRBV7-8; j_call: TRBJ1-2